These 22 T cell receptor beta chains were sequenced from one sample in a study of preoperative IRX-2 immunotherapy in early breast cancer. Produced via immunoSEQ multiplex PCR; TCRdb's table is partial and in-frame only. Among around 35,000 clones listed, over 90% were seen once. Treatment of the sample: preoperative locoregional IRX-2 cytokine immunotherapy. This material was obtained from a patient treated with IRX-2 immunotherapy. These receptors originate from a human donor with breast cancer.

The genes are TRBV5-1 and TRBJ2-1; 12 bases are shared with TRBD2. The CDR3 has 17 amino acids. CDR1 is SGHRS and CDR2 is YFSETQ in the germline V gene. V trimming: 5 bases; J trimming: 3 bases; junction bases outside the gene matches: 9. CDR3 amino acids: CASSSQPSGRDYNEQFF. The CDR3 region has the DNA TGCGCCAGCAGTTCTCAACCTAGCGGGAGGGACTACAATGAGCAGTTCTTC.

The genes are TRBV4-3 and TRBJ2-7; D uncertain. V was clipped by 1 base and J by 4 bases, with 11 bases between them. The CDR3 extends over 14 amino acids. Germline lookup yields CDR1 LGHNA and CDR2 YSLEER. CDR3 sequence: CASSQVGSTYEQYF. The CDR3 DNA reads TGCGCCAGCAGCCAAGTAGGATCCACTTACGAGCAGTACTTC.

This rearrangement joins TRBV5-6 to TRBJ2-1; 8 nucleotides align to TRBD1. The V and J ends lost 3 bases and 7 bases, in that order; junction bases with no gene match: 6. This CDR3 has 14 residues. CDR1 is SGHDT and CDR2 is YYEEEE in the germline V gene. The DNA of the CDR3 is TGTGCCAGCAGCTCTACAGGGGGGAATAATGAGCAGTTCTTC. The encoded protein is CASSSTGGNNEQFF.

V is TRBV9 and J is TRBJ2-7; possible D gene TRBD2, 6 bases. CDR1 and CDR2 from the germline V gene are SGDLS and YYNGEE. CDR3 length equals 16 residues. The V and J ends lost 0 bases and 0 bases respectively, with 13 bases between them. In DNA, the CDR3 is TGTGCCAGCAGCGTAGGTTACGGGGGAGACTCCTACGAGCAGTACTTC. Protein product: CASSVGYGGDSYEQYF.

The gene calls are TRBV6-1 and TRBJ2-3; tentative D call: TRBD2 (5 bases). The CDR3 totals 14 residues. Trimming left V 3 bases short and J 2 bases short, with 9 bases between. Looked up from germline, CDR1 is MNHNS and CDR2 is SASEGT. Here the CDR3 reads CASSESGFTDTQYF. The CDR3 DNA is TGTGCCAGCAGTGAGTCGGGGTTCACAGATACGCAGTATTTT.

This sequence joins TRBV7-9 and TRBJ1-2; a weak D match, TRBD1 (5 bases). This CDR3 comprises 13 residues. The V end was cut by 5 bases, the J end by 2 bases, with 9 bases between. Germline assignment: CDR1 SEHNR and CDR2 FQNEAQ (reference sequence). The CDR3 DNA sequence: TGTGCCAGCAGCCGACAGCTGAACTATGGCTACACCTTC. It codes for CASSRQLNYGYTF.

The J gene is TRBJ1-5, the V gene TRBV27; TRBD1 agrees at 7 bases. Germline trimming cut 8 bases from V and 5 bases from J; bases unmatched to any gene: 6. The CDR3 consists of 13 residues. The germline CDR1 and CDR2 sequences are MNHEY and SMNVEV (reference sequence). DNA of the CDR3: TGTGCCAGCCGGGACAGCCAATATCAGCCCCAGCATTTT. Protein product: CASRDSQYQPQHF.

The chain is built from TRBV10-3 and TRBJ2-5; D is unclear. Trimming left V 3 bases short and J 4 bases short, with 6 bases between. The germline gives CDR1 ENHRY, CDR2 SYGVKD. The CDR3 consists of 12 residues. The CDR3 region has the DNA TGTGCCATCAGTGAACGAGGAGAGACCCAGTACTTC. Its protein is CAISERGETQYF.

The CDR3 sequence: CASSSLAKNIQYF. CDR3 DNA: TGTGCCAGCTCATCCCTAGCCAAAAACATTCAGTACTTC. The chain links TRBV18 to TRBJ2-4; D gene unclear. Germline values: CDR1 KGHSH, CDR2 LQKENI. This CDR3 comprises 13 residues. V was cut by 5 bases and J by 0 bases, with 5 bases left in between.

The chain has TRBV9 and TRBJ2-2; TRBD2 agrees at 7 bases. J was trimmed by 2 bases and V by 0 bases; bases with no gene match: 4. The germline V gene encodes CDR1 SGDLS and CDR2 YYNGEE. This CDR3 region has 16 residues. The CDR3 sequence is CASSVGASGNTGELFF. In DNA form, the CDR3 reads TGTGCCAGCAGCGTAGGGGCTAGCGGTAACACCGGGGAGCTGTTTTTT. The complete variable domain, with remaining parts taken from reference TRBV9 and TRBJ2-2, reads DSGVTQTPKHLITATGQRVTLRCSPRSGDLSVYWYQQSLDQGLQFLIQYYNGEERAKGNILERFSAQQFPDLHSELNLSSLELGDSALYFCASSVGASGNTGELFFGEGSRLTVL.

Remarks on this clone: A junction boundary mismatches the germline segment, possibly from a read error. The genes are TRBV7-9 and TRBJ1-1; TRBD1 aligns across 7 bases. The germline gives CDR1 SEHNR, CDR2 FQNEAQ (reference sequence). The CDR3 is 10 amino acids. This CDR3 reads CASSSRQGGF. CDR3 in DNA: TGTGCCAGCAGCTCGCGACAGGGCGGGTTT.

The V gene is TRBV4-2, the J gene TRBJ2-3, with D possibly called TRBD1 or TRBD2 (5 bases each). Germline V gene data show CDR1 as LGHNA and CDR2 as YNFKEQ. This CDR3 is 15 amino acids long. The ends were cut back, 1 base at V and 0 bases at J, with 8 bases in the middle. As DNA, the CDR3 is TGTGCCAGCAGCCAAGGGGACCCTAGCACAGATACGCAGTATTTT. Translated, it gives CASSQGDPSTDTQYF.

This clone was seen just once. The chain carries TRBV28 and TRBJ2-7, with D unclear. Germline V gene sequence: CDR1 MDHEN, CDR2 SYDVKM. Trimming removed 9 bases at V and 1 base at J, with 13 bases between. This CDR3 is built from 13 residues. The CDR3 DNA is TGTGCCAGTGCTATCCCCAATTCCTACGAGCAGTACTTC. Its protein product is CASAIPNSYEQYF.

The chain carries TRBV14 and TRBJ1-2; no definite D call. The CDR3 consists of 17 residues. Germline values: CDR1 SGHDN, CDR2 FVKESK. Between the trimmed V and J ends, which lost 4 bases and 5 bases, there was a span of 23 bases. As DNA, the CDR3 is TGTGCCAGCAGCCCATCGTTCTCGACCCAAGGAAGGTATGGCTACACCTTC. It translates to CASSPSFSTQGRYGYTF.

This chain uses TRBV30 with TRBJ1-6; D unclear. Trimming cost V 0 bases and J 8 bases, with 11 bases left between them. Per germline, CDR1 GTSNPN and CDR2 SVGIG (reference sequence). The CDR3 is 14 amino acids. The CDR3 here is CAWSVRVQDSPLHF. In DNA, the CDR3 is TGTGCCTGGAGTGTGAGGGTTCAGGATTCACCCCTCCACTTT.

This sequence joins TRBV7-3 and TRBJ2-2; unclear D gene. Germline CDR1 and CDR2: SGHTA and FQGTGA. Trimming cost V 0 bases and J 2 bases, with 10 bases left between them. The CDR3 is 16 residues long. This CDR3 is CASSLTGGTNTGELFF. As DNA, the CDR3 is TGTGCCAGCAGCTTAACGGGCGGAACCAACACCGGGGAGCTGTTTTTT.

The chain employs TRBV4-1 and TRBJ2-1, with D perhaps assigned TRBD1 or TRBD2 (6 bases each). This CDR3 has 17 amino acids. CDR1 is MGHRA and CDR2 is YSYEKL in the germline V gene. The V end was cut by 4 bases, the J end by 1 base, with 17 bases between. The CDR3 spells CASSRETGGGSYNEQFF. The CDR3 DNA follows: TGCGCCAGCAGCCGGGAGACAGGAGGAGGGTCCTACAATGAGCAGTTCTTC.

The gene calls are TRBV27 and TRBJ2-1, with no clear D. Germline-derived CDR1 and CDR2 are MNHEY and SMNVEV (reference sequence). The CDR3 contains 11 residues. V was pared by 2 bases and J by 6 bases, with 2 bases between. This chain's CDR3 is CASSLLNEQFF. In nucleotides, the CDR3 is TGTGCCAGCAGTTTACTCAATGAGCAGTTCTTC.

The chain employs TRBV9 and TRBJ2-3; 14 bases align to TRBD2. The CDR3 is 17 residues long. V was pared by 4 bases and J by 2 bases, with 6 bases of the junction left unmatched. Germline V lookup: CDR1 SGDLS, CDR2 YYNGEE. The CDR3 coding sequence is TGTGCCAGCAGCACTCGACTAGCGGGAGGGGACACAGATACGCAGTATTTT. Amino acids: CASSTRLAGGDTDTQYF.

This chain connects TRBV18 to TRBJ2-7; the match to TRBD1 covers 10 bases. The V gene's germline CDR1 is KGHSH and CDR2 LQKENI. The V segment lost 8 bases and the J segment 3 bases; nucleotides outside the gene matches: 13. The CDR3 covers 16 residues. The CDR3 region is CASRMAVGQGYYEQYF. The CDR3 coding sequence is TGTGCCAGCCGAATGGCGGTGGGACAGGGGTACTACGAGCAGTACTTC.

The CDR3 DNA reads as TGTGCCAGCAGCCCACGTACCCTCACCCGCCTCTATGGCTACACCTTC. Protein sequence: CASSPRTLTRLYGYTF. The rearrangement uses TRBV7-9 and TRBJ1-2; D is undetermined. V was clipped by 5 bases and J by 4 bases, with 20 bases between them. CDR1 is SEHNR and CDR2 is FQNEAQ in the germline V gene (reference sequence). There are 16 residues in the CDR3.

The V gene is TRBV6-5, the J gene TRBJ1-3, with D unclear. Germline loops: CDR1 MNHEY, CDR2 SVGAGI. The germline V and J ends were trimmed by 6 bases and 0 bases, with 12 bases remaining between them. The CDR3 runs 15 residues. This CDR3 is CASSRDRFSGNTIYF. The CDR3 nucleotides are TGTGCCAGCAGCCGCGACCGATTCTCTGGAAACACCATATATTTT.